Following are 9 T cell receptor beta chains from one sample sequenced in a study of T cell clonotyping in hematopoietic cell transplantation. Libraries were prepared by immunoSEQ multiplex PCR; TCRdb keeps only in-frame clonotypes and omits some of them. The sample gives roughly 80,000 clones, 90% to 96% of which show up once; roughly 1.5% is in the top ten. The sample's time point: recipient sample about 28 days before transplant, after cytoreduction. The sequencing used peripheral blood mononuclear cells, collected before stem cell transplant. The receptor set was obtained from a woman aged 50 to 65 with acute myeloid leukemia. Some clones in this sample may be carry-over from other donors' samples.

V usage is TRBV2 and J usage is TRBJ2-3; unclear D gene. CDR3 length: 11 amino acids. Germline values: CDR1 SNHLY, CDR2 FYNNEI. The germline V and J ends were trimmed by 7 bases and 8 bases, with 10 bases remaining between them. The CDR3 is CASTAQSTQYF. The CDR3 DNA reads as TGTGCCAGCACGGCCCAATCTACGCAGTATTTT.

This chain joins TRBV5-1 and TRBJ2-7; D unresolved. The CDR3 sequence is 15 residues long. Germline V CDR1 and CDR2: SGHRS, YFSETQ. The V end was cut by 4 bases, the J end by 5 bases, with 19 bases between. The chain's CDR3 is CASSETRVAGDEQYF. The CDR3, as DNA: TGCGCCAGCAGCGAGACCCGAGTAGCAGGAGACGAGCAGTACTTC.

The chain has TRBV27 and TRBJ2-3; D might be TRBD2 (5 bases). This CDR3 is 14 amino acids long. Trimming stripped 7 bases from V and 4 bases from J, with 15 bases between. The germline V gene has CDR1 MNHEY and CDR2 SMNVEV (reference sequence). CDR3 loop: CASMLGIKADTQYF. The DNA of the CDR3 is TGTGCCAGCATGCTCGGGATTAAGGCAGATACGCAGTATTTT.

This clone was counted between two and nine times. V is TRBV19 and J is TRBJ1-4; 8 bases match TRBD1. J gave up 8 bases and V 7 bases, and 12 bases lay outside the gene matches. Per the germline V gene, CDR1 is LNHDA and CDR2 is SQIVND (reference sequence). CDR3 length equals 15 residues. The CDR3 bases are TGTGCCAGTACCACCCCCGCAGGGGGCACGGAAAAACTGTTTTTT. The encoded protein is CASTTPAGGTEKLFF. Combining the CDR3 with reference TRBV19 and TRBJ1-4 gives the whole variable domain DGGITQSPKYLFRKEGQNVTLSCEQNLNHDAMYWYRQDPGQGLRLIYYSQIVNDFQKGDIAEGYSVSREKKESFPLTVTSAQKNPTAFYLCASTTPAGGTEKLFFGSGTQLSVL.

The V and J genes are TRBV19 and TRBJ1-2; TRBD1 matches 8 bases. In germline, CDR1 is LNHDA, CDR2 SQIVND (reference sequence). The V gene end was trimmed by 5 bases and the J gene end by 4 bases; junction bases not matched to a gene: 6. The CDR3 has 14 amino acids. Here the CDR3 DNA reads TGTGCCAGTAGTGTACAGGGGGAGGGCTATGGCTACACCTTC. Translation: CASSVQGEGYGYTF.

V is TRBV29-1 and J is TRBJ1-5; no firm D call. CDR1 is SQVTM, CDR2 ANQGSEA, per germline. The CDR3 is 13 amino acids. Trimming removed 0 bases from V and 7 bases from J, with 10 bases in between. The CDR3 DNA reads TGCAGCGTTGAAGATCATTTGGGGCAGCCCCAGCATTTT. Translating gives CSVEDHLGQPQHF.

The V and J genes are TRBV30 and TRBJ1-2; tentative D call: TRBD1 (5 bases). The CDR3 contains 17 residues. CDR1 and CDR2 from the germline V gene are GTSNPN and SVGIG (reference sequence). The V and J ends lost 4 bases and 6 bases respectively, with 27 bases between them. DNA of the CDR3: TGTGCCTGGATCCTAAGGGGATATTCGCCCCGTCTGGATGGCTACACCTTC. Residues: CAWILRGYSPRLDGYTF.

The chain is built from TRBV13 and TRBJ1-2, with 7 positions matching TRBD1. The trim removed 1 base at V and 1 base at J, leaving 15 bases unmatched. Germline V gene data show CDR1 as PRHDT and CDR2 as FYEKMQ (reference sequence). This CDR3 is built from 19 residues. CDR3 sequence reads: CASSLESGGTWGDNYGYTF. The CDR3 bases are TGTGCCAGCAGCTTAGAATCAGGGGGAACTTGGGGGGATAACTATGGCTACACCTTC.

J is TRBJ2-1 and V is TRBV7-2; D call uncertain. The V end lost 5 bases, the J end lost 10 bases, and 12 bases lay between the germline ends. The CDR3 contains 12 residues. CDR1 SGHTA and CDR2 FQGNSA come from the germline V gene. The CDR3 nucleotides read TGTGCCAGCAGCCCCCCTCCAGCAGAGCAGTTCTTC. It is translated as CASSPPPAEQFF.